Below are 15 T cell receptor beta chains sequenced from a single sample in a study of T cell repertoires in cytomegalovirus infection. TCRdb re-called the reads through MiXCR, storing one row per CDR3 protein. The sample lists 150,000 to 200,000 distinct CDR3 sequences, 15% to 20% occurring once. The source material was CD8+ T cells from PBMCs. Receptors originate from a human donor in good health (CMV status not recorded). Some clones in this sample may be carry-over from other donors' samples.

In nucleotides, the CDR3 is TGTGCCAGCAGCTCCGGGGGGGGCGAGCAGTACTTC. Its translation is CASSSGGGEQYF. The rearrangement links TRBV13 to TRBJ2-7; 8 bases map to TRBD2. The trim removed 4 bases at V and 6 bases at J, leaving 2 bases unmatched. This CDR3 comprises 12 residues. CDR1 and CDR2 (germline): PRHDT, FYEKMQ (reference sequence).

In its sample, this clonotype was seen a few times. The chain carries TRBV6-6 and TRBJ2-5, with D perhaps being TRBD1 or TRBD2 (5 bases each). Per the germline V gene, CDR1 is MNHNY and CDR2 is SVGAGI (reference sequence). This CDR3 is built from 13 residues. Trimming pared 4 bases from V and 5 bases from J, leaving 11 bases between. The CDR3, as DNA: TGTGCCAGCAGTTTGGCCGGGGCGGAGACCCAGTACTTC. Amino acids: CASSLAGAETQYF.

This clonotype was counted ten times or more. Here the CDR3 DNA reads TGTGCCAGCAGTTTTGATAGCCAGAACACTGAAGCTTTCTTT. This gives the protein CASSFDSQNTEAFF. The V gene is TRBV28, the J gene TRBJ1-1; D remains unclear. Between the trimmed V and J ends, which lost 3 bases and 1 base, there was a span of 9 bases. Germline CDR1 reads MDHEN; CDR2 reads SYDVKM. This CDR3 spans 14 amino acids.

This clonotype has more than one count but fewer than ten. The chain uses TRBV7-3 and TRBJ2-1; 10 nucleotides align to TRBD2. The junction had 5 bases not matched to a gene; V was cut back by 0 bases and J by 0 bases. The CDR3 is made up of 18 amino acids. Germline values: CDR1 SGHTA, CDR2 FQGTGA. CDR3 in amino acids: CASSLTQKREGSYNEQFF. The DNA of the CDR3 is TGTGCCAGCAGCTTAACCCAAAAGCGGGAGGGCTCCTACAATGAGCAGTTCTTC.

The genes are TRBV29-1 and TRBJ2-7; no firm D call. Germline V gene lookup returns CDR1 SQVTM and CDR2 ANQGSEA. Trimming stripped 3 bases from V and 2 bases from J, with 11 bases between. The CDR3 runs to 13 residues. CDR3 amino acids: CSVDLLDPYEQYF. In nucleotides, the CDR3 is TGCAGCGTTGACCTGTTAGACCCCTACGAGCAGTACTTC.

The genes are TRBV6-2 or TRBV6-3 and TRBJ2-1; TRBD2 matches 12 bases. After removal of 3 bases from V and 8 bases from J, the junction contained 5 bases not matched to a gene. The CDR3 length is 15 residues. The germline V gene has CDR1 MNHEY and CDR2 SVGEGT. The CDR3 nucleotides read TGTGCCAGCAGTTATCTAGCGGGAGGGCCGGATGAGCAGTTCTTC. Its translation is CASSYLAGGPDEQFF.

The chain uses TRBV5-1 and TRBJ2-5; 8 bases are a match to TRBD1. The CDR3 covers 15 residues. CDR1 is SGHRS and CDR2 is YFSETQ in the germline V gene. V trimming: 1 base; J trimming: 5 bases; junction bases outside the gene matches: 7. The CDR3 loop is CASSLWGNRGETQYF. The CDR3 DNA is TGCGCCAGCAGCTTGTGGGGGAACAGGGGGGAGACCCAGTACTTC. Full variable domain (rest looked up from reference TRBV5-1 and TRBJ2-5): KAGVTQTPRYLIKTRGQQVTLSCSPISGHRSVSWYQQTPGQGLQFLFEYFSETQRNKGNFPGRFSGRQFSNSRSEMNVSTLELGDSALYLCASSLWGNRGETQYFGPGTRLLVL.

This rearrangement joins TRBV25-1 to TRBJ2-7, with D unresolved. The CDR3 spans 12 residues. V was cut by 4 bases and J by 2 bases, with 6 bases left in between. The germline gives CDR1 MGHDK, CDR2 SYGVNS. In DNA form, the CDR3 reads TGTGCCAGCAGTGGGGAAACCTACGAGCAGTACTTC. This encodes CASSGETYEQYF.

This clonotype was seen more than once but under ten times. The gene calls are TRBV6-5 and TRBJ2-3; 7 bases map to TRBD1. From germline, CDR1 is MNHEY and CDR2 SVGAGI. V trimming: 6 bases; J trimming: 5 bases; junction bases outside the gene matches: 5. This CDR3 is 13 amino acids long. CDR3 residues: CASRNTGEDTQYF. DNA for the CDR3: TGTGCCAGCAGAAATACAGGGGAAGATACGCAGTATTTT.

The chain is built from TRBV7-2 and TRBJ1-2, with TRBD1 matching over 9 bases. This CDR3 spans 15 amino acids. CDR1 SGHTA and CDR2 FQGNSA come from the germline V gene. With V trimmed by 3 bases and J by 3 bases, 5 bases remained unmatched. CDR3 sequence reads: CASSLTDRGYYGYTF. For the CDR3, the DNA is TGTGCCAGCAGCTTGACGGACAGGGGCTACTATGGCTACACCTTC.

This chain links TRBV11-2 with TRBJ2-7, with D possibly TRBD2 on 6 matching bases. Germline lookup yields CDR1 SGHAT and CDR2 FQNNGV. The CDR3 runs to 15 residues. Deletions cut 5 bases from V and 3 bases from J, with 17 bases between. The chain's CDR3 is CASSPTWGELYEQYF. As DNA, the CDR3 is TGTGCCAGCAGCCCGACATGGGGGGAACTCTACGAGCAGTACTTC.

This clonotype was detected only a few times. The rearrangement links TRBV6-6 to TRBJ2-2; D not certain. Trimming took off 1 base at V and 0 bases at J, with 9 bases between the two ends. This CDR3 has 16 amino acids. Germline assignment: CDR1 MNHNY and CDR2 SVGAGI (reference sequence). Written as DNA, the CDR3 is TGTGCCAGCAGTTACTTGGGCGGCACGAACACCGGGGAGCTGTTTTTT. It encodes CASSYLGGTNTGELFF.

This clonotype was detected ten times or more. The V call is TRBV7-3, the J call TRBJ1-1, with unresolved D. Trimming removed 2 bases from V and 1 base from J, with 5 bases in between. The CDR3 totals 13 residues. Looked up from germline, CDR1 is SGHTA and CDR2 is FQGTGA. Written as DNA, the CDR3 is TGTGCCAGCAGCTTATCGGCGAACACTGAAGCTTTCTTT. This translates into CASSLSANTEAFF.

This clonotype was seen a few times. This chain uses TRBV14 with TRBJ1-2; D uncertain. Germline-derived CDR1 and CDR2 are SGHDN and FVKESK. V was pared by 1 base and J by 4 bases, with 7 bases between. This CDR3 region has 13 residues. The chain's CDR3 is CASSQVTSYGYTF. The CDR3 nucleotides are TGTGCCAGCAGCCAAGTTACTTCCTATGGCTACACCTTC.

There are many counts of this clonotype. The CDR3 loop is CASSFSRETQYF. For the CDR3, the DNA is TGTGCCAGCAGTTTCAGTCGGGAGACCCAGTACTTC. This sequence joins TRBV12-3 or TRBV12-4 and TRBJ2-5; D ambiguous. This CDR3 has 12 residues. V was pared by 3 bases and J by 5 bases, with 7 bases between.